The sample holds many counts of the clone carrying this TCR delta chain. Its antigen remains unknown. These data originate in a study of γδ T cells in repeated Plasmodium falciparum infection. Turning to the study itself: Four controlled malaria infections with P. falciparum NF54 spanned roughly 97 weeks. Notes on the study in general: In Vdelta2-negative, largely Vdelta1+, gammadelta repertoires, repeated controlled infections appeared to drive clonal selection waves. Malian children's Vdelta2-negative repertoires appeared more expanded and less diverse than Australians'.

CDR3 length: 24 residues. Germline CDR1 reads TSWWSYY; CDR2 reads QGS. With V trimmed by 0 bases and J by 0 bases, 28 bases remained unmatched. TCRdb repeated clone calling on the multiplex PCR reads with CATT. The data hold around 50,000 delta-chain clones, with around 2% observed a single time. Gammadelta T cells were flow-sorted from PBMC into Vgamma9/Vdelta2+ and Vdelta2-negative populations for bulk analysis. Sequences were obtained from gamma-delta T cells from blood. The chain carries TRDV1 and TRDJ1; 7 nucleotides agree with TRDD3. This receptor was obtained from a pool of human donors (malaria-infected and uninfected, not separated). CDR3 sequence: CALGELVSVFPYPLVGGYTDKLIF. CDR3 DNA sequence: TGTGCTCTTGGGGAACTTGTAAGCGTCTTTCCATACCCCTTAGTGGGGGGATACACCGATAAACTCATCTTT.